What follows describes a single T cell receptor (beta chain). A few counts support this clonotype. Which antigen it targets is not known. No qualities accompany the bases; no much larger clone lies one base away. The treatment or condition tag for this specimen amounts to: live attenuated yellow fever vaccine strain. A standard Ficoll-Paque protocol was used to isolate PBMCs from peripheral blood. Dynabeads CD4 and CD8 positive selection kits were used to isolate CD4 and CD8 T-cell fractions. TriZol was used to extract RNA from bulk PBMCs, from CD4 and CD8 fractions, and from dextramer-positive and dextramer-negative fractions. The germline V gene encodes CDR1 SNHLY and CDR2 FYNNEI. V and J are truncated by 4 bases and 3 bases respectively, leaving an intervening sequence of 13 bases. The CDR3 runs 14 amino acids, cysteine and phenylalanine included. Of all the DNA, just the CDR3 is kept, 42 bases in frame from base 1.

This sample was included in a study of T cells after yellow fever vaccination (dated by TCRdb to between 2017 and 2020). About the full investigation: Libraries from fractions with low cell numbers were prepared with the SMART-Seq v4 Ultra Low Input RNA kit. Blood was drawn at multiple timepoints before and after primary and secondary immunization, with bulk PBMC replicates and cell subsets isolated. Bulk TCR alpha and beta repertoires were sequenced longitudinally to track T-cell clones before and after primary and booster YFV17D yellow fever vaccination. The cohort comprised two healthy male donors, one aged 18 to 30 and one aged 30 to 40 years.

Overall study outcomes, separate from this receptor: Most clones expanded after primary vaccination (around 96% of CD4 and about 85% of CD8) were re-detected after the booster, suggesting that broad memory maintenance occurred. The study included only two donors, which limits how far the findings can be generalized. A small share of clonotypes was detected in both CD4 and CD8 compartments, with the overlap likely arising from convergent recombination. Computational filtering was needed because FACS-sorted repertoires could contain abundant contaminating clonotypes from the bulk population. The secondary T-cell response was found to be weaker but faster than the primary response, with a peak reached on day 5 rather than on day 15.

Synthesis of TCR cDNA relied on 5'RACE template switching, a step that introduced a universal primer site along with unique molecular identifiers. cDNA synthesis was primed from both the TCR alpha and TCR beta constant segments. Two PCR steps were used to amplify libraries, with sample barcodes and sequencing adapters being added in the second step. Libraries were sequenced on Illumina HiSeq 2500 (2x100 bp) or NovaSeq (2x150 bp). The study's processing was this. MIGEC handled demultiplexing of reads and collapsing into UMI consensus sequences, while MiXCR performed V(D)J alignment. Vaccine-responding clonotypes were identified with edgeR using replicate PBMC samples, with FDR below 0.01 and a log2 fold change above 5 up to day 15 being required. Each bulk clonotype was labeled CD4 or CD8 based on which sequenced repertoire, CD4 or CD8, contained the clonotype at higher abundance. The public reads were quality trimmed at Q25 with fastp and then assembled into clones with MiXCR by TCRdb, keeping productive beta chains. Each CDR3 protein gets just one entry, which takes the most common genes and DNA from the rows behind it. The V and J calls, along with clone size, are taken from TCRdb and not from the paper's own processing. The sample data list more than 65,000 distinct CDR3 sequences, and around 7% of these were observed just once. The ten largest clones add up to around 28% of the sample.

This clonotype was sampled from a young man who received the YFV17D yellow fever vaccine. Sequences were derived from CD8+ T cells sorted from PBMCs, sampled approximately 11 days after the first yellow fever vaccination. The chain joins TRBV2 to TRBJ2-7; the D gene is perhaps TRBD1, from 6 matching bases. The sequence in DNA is TGTGCCAGCAGTGGGACAGATGTTGACTACGAGCAGTACTTC. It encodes CASSGTDVDYEQYF.